This record looks at one T cell receptor beta chain sequence and its context. Its antigen is currently unknown. The data derive from a study of CD8 T cells in ankylosing spondylitis. Quantitative 5'-RACE with molecular barcodes was used to make the TCR beta libraries. A single record per CDR3 protein comes from TCRdb applying MiXCR to the 5' RACE reads. The sample records roughly 700,000 distinct CDR3 sequences, under 20% being singletons. This CDR3 has 12 amino acids. J gave up 4 bases and V 8 bases, and 5 bases lay outside the gene matches. In germline, CDR1 is DFQATT, CDR2 SNEGSKA (reference sequence). Study results and caveats: Seven or eight highly homologous variants made up a TCR beta motif, and this motif appeared characteristic of ankylosing spondylitis blood. Significantly higher representation of disease-linked clones was reported for matched ankylosing spondylitis synovial fluid.

The source of this sequence is a male donor with ankylosing spondylitis. Sequenced material: blood, either unsorted or a sorted T cell fraction (not recorded which). The chain combines TRBV20-1 with TRBJ1-1; 9 nucleotides match TRBD1. CDR3 DNA sequence: TGCAGTCGGGGACAGGGTGGCACTGAAGCTTTCTTT. This codes for CSRGQGGTEAFF.